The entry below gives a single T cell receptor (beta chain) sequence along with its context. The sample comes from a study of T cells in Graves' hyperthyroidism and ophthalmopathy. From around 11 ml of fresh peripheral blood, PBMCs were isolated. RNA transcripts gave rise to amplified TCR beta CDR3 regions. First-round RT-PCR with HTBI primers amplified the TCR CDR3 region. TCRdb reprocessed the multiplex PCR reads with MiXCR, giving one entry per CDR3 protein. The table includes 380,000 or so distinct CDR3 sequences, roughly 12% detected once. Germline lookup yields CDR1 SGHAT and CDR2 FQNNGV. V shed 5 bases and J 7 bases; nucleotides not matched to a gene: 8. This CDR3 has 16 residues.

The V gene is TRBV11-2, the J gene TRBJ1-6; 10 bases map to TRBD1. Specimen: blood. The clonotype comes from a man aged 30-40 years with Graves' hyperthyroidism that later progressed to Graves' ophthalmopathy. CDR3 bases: TGTGCCAGCAGCCGGGGGACAGGGGCTGGGAATTCACCCCTCCACTTT. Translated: CASSRGTGAGNSPLHF.